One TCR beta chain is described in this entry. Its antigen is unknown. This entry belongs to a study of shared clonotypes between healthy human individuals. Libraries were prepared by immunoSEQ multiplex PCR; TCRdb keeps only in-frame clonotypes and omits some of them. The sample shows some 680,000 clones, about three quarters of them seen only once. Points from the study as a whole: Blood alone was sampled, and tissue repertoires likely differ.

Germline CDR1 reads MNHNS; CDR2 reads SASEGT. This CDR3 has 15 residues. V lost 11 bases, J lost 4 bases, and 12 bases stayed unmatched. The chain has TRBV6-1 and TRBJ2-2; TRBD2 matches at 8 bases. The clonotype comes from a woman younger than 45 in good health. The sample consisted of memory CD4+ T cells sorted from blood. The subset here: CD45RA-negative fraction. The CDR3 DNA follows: TGTGCCCGAAGACGGGGGGGCCGCACCACCGGGGAGCTGTTTTTT. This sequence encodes CARRRGGRTTGELFF.